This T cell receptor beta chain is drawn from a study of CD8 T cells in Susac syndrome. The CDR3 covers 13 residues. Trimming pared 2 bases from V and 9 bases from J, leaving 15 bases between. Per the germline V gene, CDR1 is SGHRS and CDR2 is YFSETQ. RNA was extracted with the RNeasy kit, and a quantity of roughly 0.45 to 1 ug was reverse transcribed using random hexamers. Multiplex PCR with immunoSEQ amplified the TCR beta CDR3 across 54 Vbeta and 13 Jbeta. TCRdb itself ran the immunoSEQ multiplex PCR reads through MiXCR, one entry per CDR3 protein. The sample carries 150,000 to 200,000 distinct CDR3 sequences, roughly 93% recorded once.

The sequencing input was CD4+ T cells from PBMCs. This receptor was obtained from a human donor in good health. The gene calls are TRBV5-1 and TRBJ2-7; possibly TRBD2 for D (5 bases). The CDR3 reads CASSFDFTGRQYF. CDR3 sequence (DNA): TGCGCCAGCAGCTTTGACTTCACGGGGAGGCAGTACTTC.